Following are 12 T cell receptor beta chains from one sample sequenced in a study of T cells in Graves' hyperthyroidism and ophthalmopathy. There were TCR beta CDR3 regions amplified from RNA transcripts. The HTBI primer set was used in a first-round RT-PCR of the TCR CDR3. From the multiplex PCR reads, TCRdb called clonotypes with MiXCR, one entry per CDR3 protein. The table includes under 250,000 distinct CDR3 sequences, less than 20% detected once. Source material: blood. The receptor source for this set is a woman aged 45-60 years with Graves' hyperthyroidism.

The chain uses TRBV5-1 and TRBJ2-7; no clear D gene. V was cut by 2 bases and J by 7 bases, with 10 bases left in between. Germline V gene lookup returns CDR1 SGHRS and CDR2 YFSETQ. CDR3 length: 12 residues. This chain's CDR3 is CASSFAGREQYF. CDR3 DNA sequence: TGCGCCAGCAGCTTCGCAGGTAGGGAGCAGTACTTC.

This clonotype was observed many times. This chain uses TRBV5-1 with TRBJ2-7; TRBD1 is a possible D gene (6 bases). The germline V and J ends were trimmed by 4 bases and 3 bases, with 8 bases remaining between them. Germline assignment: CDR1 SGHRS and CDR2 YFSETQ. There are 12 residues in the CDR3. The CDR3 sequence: CASSGGGYEQYF. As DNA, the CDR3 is TGCGCCAGCAGCGGGGGCGGCTACGAGCAGTACTTC.

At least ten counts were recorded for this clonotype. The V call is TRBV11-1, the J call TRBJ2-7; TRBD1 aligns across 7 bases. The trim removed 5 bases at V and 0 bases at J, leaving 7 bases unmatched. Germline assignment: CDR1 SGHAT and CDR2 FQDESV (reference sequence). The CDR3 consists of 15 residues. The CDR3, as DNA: TGTGCCAGCAGCACGTTGACAGGGTTCTCCTACGAGCAGTACTTC. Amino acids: CASSTLTGFSYEQYF. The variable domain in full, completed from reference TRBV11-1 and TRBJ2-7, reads EAEVAQSPRYKITEKSQAVAFWCDPISGHATLYWYRQILGQGPELLVQFQDESVVDDSQLPKDRFSAERLKGVDSTLKIQPAELGDSAMYLCASSTLTGFSYEQYFGPGTRLTVT.

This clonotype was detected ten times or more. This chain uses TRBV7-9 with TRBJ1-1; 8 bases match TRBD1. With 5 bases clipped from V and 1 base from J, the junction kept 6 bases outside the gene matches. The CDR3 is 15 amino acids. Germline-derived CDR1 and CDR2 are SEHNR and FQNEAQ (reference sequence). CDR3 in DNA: TGTGCCAGCAGCCCCCGACAGGGGCAGAACACTGAAGCTTTCTTT. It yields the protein CASSPRQGQNTEAFF.

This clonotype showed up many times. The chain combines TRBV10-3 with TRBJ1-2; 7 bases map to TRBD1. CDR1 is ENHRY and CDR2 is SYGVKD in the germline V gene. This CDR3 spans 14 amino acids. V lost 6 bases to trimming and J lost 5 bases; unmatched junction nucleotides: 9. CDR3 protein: CAISDDGQAYGYTF. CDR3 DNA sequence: TGTGCCATCAGCGATGATGGACAGGCATATGGCTACACCTTC.

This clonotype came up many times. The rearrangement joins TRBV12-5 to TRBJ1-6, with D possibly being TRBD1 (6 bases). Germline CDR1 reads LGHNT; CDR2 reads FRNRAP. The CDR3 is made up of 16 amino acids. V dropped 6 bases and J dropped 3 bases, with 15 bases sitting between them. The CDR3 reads CASGPARTDYNSPLHF. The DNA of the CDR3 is TGTGCTAGTGGACCCGCCCGGACAGACTATAATTCACCCCTCCACTTT.

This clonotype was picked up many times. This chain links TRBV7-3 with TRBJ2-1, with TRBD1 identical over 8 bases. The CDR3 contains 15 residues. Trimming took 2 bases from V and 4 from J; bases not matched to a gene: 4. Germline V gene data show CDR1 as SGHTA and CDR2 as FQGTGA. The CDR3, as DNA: TGTGCCAGCAGCTTAGACAGGGGAGGATACAATGAGCAGTTCTTC. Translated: CASSLDRGGYNEQFF.

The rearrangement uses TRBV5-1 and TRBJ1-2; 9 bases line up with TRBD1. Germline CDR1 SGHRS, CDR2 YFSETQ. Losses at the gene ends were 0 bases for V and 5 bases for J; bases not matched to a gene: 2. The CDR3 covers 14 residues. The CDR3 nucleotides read TGCGCCAGCAGCTTGGAGGGGACAGGGTATGGCTACACCTTC. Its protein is CASSLEGTGYGYTF.

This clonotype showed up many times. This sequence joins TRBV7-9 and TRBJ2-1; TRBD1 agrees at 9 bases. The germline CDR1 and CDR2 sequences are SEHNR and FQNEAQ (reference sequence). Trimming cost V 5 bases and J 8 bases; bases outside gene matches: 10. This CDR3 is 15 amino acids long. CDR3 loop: CASSETGTGFDEQFF. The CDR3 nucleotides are TGTGCCAGCAGCGAGACCGGGACAGGGTTCGATGAGCAGTTCTTC.

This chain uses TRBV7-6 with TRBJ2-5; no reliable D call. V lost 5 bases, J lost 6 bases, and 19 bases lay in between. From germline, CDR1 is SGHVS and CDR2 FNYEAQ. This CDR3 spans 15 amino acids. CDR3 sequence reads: CASSPPLRDPQTQYF. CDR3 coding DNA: TGTGCCAGCAGCCCCCCCCTCCGCGACCCCCAGACCCAGTACTTC.

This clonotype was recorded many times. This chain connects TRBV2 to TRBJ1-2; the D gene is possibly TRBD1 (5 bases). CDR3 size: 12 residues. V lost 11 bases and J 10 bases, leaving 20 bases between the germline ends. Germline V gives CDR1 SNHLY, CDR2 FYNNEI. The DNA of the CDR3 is TGTGCCGCCCGGCAGGCAGGGCGAGACTACACCTTC. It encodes CAARQAGRDYTF. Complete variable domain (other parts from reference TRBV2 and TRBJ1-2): EPEVTQTPSHQVTQMGQEVILRCVPISNHLYFYWYRQILGQKVEFLVSFYNNEISEKSEIFDDQFSVERPDGSNFTLKIRSTKLEDSAMYFCAARQAGRDYTFGSGTRLTVV.

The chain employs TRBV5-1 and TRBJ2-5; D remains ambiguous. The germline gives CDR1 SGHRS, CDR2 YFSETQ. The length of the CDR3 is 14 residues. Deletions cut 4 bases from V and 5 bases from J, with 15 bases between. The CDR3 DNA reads TGCGCCAGCAGCCTCCAGAAGATGGGCGAGACCCAGTACTTC. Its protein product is CASSLQKMGETQYF.